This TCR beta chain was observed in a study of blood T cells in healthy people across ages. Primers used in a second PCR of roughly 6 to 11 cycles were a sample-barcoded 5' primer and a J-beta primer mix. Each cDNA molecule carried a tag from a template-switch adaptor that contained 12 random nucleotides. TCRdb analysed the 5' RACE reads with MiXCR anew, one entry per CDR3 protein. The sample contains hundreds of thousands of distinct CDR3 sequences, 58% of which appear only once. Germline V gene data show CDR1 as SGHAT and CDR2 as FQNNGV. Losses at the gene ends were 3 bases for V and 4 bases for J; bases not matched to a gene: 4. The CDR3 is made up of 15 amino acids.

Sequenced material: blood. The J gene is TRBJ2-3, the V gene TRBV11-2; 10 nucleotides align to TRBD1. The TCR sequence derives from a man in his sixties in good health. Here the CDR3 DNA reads TGTGCCAGCAGCTTCCGGGACAGGGGACCAGATACGCAGTATTTT. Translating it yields CASSFRDRGPDTQYF.